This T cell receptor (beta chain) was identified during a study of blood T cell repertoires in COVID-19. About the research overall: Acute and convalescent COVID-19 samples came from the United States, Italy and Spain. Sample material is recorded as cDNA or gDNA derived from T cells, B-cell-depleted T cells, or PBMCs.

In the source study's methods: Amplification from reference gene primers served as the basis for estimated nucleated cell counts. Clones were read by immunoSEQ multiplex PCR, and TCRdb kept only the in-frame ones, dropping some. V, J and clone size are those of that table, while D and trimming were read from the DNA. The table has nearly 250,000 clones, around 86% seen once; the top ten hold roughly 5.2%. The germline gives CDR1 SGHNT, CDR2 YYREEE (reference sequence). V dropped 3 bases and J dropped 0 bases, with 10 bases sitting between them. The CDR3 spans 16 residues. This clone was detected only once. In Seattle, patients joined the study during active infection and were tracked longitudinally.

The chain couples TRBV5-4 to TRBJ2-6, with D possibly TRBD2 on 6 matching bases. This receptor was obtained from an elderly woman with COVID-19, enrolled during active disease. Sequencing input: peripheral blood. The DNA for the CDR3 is TGTGCCAGCAGCTGGGGACTGATCTCTGGGGCCAACGTCCTGACTTTC. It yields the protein CASSWGLISGANVLTF.